The T cell receptor beta chain described here comes from a study of T cells in women clearing cervical HPV infection. Study details: Blood came at first lesion visit for cases, post-clearance for controls.

Sequencing was performed with immunoSEQ multiplex PCR; in TCRdb, only in-frame clones are kept and a portion is missing. The data show some 25,000 clones, and the top ten clones hold over 5%. Details on this clone: The read gets to within 3 residues of the CDR3 end, and the germline J gene fills in the rest.

This CDR3 is 13 amino acids long. The germline gives CDR1 SNHLY, CDR2 FYNNEI. With V trimmed by 7 bases and J by 4 bases, 6 bases remained unmatched. Sample: blood buffy coat. V gene TRBV2 combines with J gene TRBJ1-1, with TRBD1 matching 7 bases. This clonotype originated in a woman aged 18 to 75 with a cervical HPV16 infection that either progressed to CIN3+ or cleared (not recorded which). The CDR3 here is CASKISGGTEAFF. The part of the CDR3 DNA that was read is TGTGCCAGCAAGATTTCAGGGGGCACTGAA.